The clone carrying this T cell receptor (beta chain) was seen a few times. Its target is unknown. The length of the CDR3 is 15 residues. Trimming stripped 2 bases from V and 2 bases from J, with 9 bases between. CDR1 and CDR2 from the germline V gene are SGHTA and FQGTGA. The repertoire was sequenced with immunoSEQ multiplex PCR; TCRdb's copy has only in-frame clones and lacks some. The table includes some 91,000 clones, approximately 87% detected once. The data originate from a study of OX40 agonist ivuxolimab in advanced cancers. Regarding the study as a whole: Averaging showed that CD8+ T cells had more expanded clones than CD4+ did.

The specimen was CD4+ or CD8+ T cells sorted from blood, collected in a trial of the OX40 agonist ivuxolimab. The receptor's source is an adult with an advanced solid tumor such as melanoma, head and neck, liver or kidney cancer. The genes are TRBV7-3 and TRBJ2-2; D may be TRBD2 (6 bases). The CDR3 is CASSLAGRNTGELFF. DNA for the CDR3: TGTGCCAGCAGCTTAGCGGGGAGAAACACCGGGGAGCTGTTTTTT.